These 27 T cell receptor beta chains were all obtained from the same sample, sequenced in a study of T cell responses to AZD1222 COVID-19 vaccine (dated by TCRdb to the early 2020s). Receptor libraries were prepared by the immunoSEQ multiplex PCR assay. TCRdb took over this immuneACCESS table, retaining in-frame rearrangements with V and J assigned. Such tables are incomplete; in checked studies, under half of the missing clones stem from an unresolved V gene, and the remainder is unexplained. The sample has about 6,100 clones on record, around 87% of them singletons. The ten largest clones add up to approximately 15% of the sample. The time point label, read with the paper, signifies: about 28 days (+/-7) after the second vaccine dose. This specimen consisted of peripheral blood, obtained 28 days after the second AZD1222 dose. The receptor set was obtained from an adult who received the AZD1222 COVID-19 vaccine.

The chain has TRBV11-3 and TRBJ2-6; D gene uncertain. This CDR3 contains 14 residues. V lost 5 bases and J 1 base, leaving 6 bases between the germline ends. The germline gives CDR1 SGHNT, CDR2 YENEEA. The CDR3 reads CASSDGSGANVLTF. The CDR3 DNA sequence: TGTGCCAGCAGCGATGGGTCTGGGGCCAACGTCCTGACTTTC.

This rearrangement joins TRBV14 to TRBJ1-2, with unresolved D. The CDR3 covers 13 residues. V shed 4 bases and J shed 5 bases, with 11 bases lying between them. Germline V CDR1 and CDR2: SGHDN, FVKESK. In nucleotides, the CDR3 is TGTGCCAGCAGCCCCGGACTGGGATATGGCTACACCTTC. It is translated as CASSPGLGYGYTF.

This rearrangement joins TRBV5-1 to TRBJ2-2; 9 nucleotides line up with TRBD2. The CDR3 is 17 amino acids. V trimming: 4 bases; J trimming: 0 bases; junction bases outside the gene matches: 7. The V gene's germline CDR1 is SGHRS and CDR2 YFSETQ. Here the CDR3 DNA reads TGCGCCAGCAGCGTGTATAGCGGGAGAGCGAACACCGGGGAGCTGTTTTTT. Encoded protein: CASSVYSGRANTGELFF.

The rearrangement joins TRBV9 to TRBJ2-1; D gene unclear. The germline gives CDR1 SGDLS, CDR2 YYNGEE. The CDR3 loop spans 16 amino acids. Trimming shortened V by 0 bases and J by 7 bases, and 17 bases separated the two germline ends. In nucleotides, the CDR3 is TGTGCCAGCAGCGTAGCAACTTCTCTCACCCAAAATGAGCAGTTCTTC. Translating it yields CASSVATSLTQNEQFF. The complete variable domain, with remaining parts taken from reference TRBV9 and TRBJ2-1, reads DSGVTQTPKHLITATGQRVTLRCSPRSGDLSVYWYQQSLDQGLQFLIQYYNGEERAKGNILERFSAQQFPDLHSELNLSSLELGDSALYFCASSVATSLTQNEQFFGPGTRLTVL.

The V gene is TRBV5-4, the J gene TRBJ1-2; D call uncertain. Trimming pared 6 bases from V and 2 bases from J, leaving 14 bases between. The CDR3 runs 14 residues. Germline CDR1 is SGHNT and CDR2 is YYREEE (reference sequence). In DNA, the CDR3 is TGTGCCAGCACCATTGGTGGTAGAAACTATGGCTACACCTTC. This codes for CASTIGGRNYGYTF.

This clone has only a few counts. This rearrangement joins TRBV7-2 to TRBJ1-2, with D possibly being TRBD1 (5 bases). This CDR3 is built from 14 residues. The V and J ends lost 3 bases and 7 bases respectively, with 15 bases between them. Germline values: CDR1 SGHTA, CDR2 FQGNSA. The DNA of the CDR3 is TGTGCCAGCAGCTTTGACGGAGGGGTAGGTGGCTACACCTTC. This translates into CASSFDGGVGGYTF.

The chain joins TRBV11-3 to TRBJ1-1; 9 nucleotides align to TRBD1. CDR3 length: 16 residues. Germline CDR1 reads SGHNT; CDR2 reads YENEEA. V was pared by 4 bases and J by 5 bases, with 11 bases of the junction left unmatched. The DNA of the CDR3 is TGTGCCAGCAGCTACCGACAGGGGGTAGGGCAAACTGAAGCTTTCTTT. This sequence encodes CASSYRQGVGQTEAFF.

The chain employs TRBV25-1 and TRBJ1-6; tentative D call: TRBD1 (6 bases). Germline V gives CDR1 MGHDK, CDR2 SYGVNS. The CDR3 totals 16 residues. Trimming pared 5 bases from V and 0 bases from J, leaving 11 bases between. The CDR3, as DNA: TGTGCCAGCAGTAGGGGGGCGATCTCCTATAATTCACCCCTCCACTTT. It specifies CASSRGAISYNSPLHF.

V gene TRBV2 combines with J gene TRBJ1-1, with unresolved D. The CDR3 runs 14 residues. The germline CDR1 and CDR2 sequences are SNHLY and FYNNEI. Trimming pared 0 bases from V and 3 bases from J, leaving 8 bases between. The CDR3 DNA reads as TGTGCCAGCAGTGAAGCGCTTGGCCACACTGAAGCTTTCTTT. Translated: CASSEALGHTEAFF.

The rearrangement uses TRBV5-8 and TRBJ1-5; no definite D call. This CDR3 contains 16 residues. The V gene's germline CDR1 is SGHTS and CDR2 YDEGEE. V lost 3 bases, J lost 7 bases, and 20 bases lay in between. The CDR3 protein is CASSWVEVGNVQPQHF. The CDR3 nucleotides read TGTGCCAGCAGCTGGGTTGAGGTAGGGAATGTCCAGCCCCAGCATTTT.

V usage is TRBV9 and J usage is TRBJ2-1, with unresolved D. The germline gives CDR1 SGDLS, CDR2 YYNGEE. The germline V and J ends were trimmed by 0 bases and 0 bases, with 10 bases remaining between them. CDR3 length: 16 residues. This CDR3 reads CASSVGADASYNEQFF. CDR3 nucleotides: TGTGCCAGCAGCGTAGGAGCTGATGCCTCCTACAATGAGCAGTTCTTC.

The chain joins TRBV13 to TRBJ2-3; 16 bases match TRBD2. This CDR3 comprises 18 residues. CDR1 and CDR2 (germline): PRHDT, FYEKMQ (reference sequence). With 4 bases clipped from V and 3 bases from J, the junction kept 7 bases outside the gene matches. CDR3 loop: CASSSGTSGRAGTDTQYF. DNA of the CDR3: TGTGCCAGCAGCTCCGGGACTAGCGGGAGGGCCGGTACAGATACGCAGTATTTT.

The chain links TRBV7-2 to TRBJ2-7; 12 bases agree with TRBD1. Germline CDR1 reads SGHTA; CDR2 reads FQGNSA. This CDR3 contains 16 residues. Trimming took 3 bases from V and 7 from J; bases not matched to a gene: 10. CDR3 loop: CASSLSPGQGAREQYF. CDR3 bases: TGTGCCAGCAGCTTGTCCCCGGGACAGGGGGCACGTGAGCAGTACTTC.

The chain links TRBV7-9 to TRBJ1-3; D remains ambiguous. This CDR3 region has 14 residues. CDR1 is SEHNR, CDR2 FQNEAQ, per germline (reference sequence). V lost 2 bases and J 3 bases, leaving 8 bases between the germline ends. CDR3 nucleotide sequence: TGTGCCAGCAGCTTATTAGGGCTTGGAAACACCATATATTTT. This sequence encodes CASSLLGLGNTIYF.

This sequence joins TRBV28 and TRBJ1-3; no definite D call. In germline, CDR1 is MDHEN, CDR2 SYDVKM. The V end lost 4 bases, the J end lost 4 bases, and 14 bases lay between the germline ends. The CDR3 length is 15 residues. The CDR3 DNA reads as TGTGCCAGCAGTTCCCTTTCGGGGAGAGGAAACACCATATATTTT. It encodes CASSSLSGRGNTIYF.

The chain uses TRBV7-9 and TRBJ2-7; 9 nucleotides agree with TRBD1. Germline V lookup: CDR1 SEHNR, CDR2 FQNEAQ (reference sequence). The CDR3 totals 16 residues. V lost 1 base to trimming and J lost 0 bases; unmatched junction nucleotides: 4. CDR3 DNA: TGTGCCAGCAGCTTAGGTGGGACAGGGAGCTCCTACGAGCAGTACGTC. It yields the protein CASSLGGTGSSYEQYV.

The chain links TRBV5-6 to TRBJ1-5, with unresolved D. From germline, CDR1 is SGHDT and CDR2 YYEEEE. The CDR3 has 16 residues. Trimming removed 2 bases from V and 2 bases from J, with 14 bases in between. CDR3 loop: CASSFSMGGRNQPQHF. In nucleotides, the CDR3 is TGTGCCAGCAGCTTTAGTATGGGCGGGCGCAATCAGCCCCAGCATTTT.

CDR3: CASRGLAGGTGELFF. The DNA for the CDR3 is TGTGCCAGCAGGGGACTAGCGGGAGGAACCGGGGAGCTGTTTTTT. The chain carries TRBV9 and TRBJ2-2; 15 bases map to TRBD2. V lost 5 bases to trimming and J lost 5 bases; unmatched junction nucleotides: 1. The CDR3 is made up of 15 amino acids. Germline-derived CDR1 and CDR2 are SGDLS and YYNGEE. Together with reference TRBV9 and TRBJ2-2, the CDR3 gives the full variable domain: DSGVTQTPKHLITATGQRVTLRCSPRSGDLSVYWYQQSLDQGLQFLIQYYNGEERAKGNILERFSAQQFPDLHSELNLSSLELGDSALYFCASRGLAGGTGELFFGEGSRLTVL.

This chain connects TRBV12-3 or TRBV12-4 to TRBJ2-3; D uncertain. The CDR3 consists of 13 residues. The V end was cut by 5 bases, the J end by 7 bases, with 13 bases between. In DNA, the CDR3 is TGTGCCAGCAGTCCCCTCGACGGAAATACGCAGTATTTT. This gives the protein CASSPLDGNTQYF.

The V gene is TRBV7-9, the J gene TRBJ1-4; TRBD1 matches at 9 bases. CDR3 length: 17 amino acids. With 5 bases clipped from V and 0 bases from J, the junction kept 7 bases outside the gene matches. The germline CDR1 and CDR2 sequences are SEHNR and FQNEAQ (reference sequence). This chain's CDR3 is CASSLGQGTPTNEKLFF. CDR3 bases: TGTGCCAGCAGCCTTGGACAGGGGACTCCAACTAATGAAAAACTGTTTTTT.

The table lists this clone with a count of one. This chain uses TRBV10-3 with TRBJ1-2; D remains ambiguous. V was cut by 3 bases and J by 0 bases, with 11 bases left in between. CDR3 length: 15 residues. CDR1 ENHRY and CDR2 SYGVKD come from the germline V gene. In DNA, the CDR3 is TGTGCCATCAGTGATCCGGGGAAGGCTAACTATGGCTACACCTTC. Translating it yields CAISDPGKANYGYTF.

The rearrangement joins TRBV9 to TRBJ1-2; no clear D gene. There are 15 residues in the CDR3. Germline values: CDR1 SGDLS, CDR2 YYNGEE. With 0 bases removed from V and 2 bases from J, the gap between germline ends came to 11 bases. CDR3 loop: CASSVAFGQNYGYTF. For the CDR3, the DNA is TGTGCCAGCAGCGTAGCTTTTGGGCAGAACTATGGCTACACCTTC.

This rearrangement joins TRBV6-5 to TRBJ1-1, with D uncertain. The length of the CDR3 is 13 residues. CDR1 MNHEY and CDR2 SVGAGI come from the germline V gene. V shed 5 bases and J shed 5 bases, with 12 bases lying between them. Here the CDR3 reads CASSLLGRTEAFF. The CDR3 DNA reads TGTGCCAGCAGTCTCCTAGGGCGGACTGAAGCTTTCTTT.

CDR3 protein: CASSSGATRGYYEQYF. In nucleotides, the CDR3 is TGTGCCAGCAGTTCCGGGGCCACCAGGGGCTACTACGAGCAGTACTTC. The V gene is TRBV28, the J gene TRBJ2-7; a weak D match, TRBD1 (6 bases). Looked up from germline, CDR1 is MDHEN and CDR2 is SYDVKM. The V gene lost 4 bases and the J gene lost 3 bases, with 19 bases spanning the gap. The CDR3 runs 16 residues.

V gene TRBV23-1 combines with J gene TRBJ1-1, with 7 bases identical to TRBD1. TRBV23-1 is an ORF, and what it does is uncertain. The CDR3 length is 17 residues. V lost 3 bases and J lost 0; bases outside the gene matches: 10. CDR3 in DNA: TGCGCCAGCAGTCAGGAGGGGGCACGGCAGATGAACACTGAAGCTTTCTTT. Protein product: CASSQEGARQMNTEAFF.

In DNA form, the CDR3 reads TGCGCCAGCAGTCGAGGGACTAGCGGGTTTATAGATACGCAGTATTTT. Encoded protein: CASSRGTSGFIDTQYF. The genes are TRBV5-1 and TRBJ2-3; 12 bases are shared with TRBD2. The CDR3 sequence is 16 residues long. V lost 5 bases and J lost 5; bases outside the gene matches: 9. The germline gives CDR1 SGHRS, CDR2 YFSETQ.

The chain carries TRBV19 and TRBJ2-6; 9 bases match TRBD1. Germline CDR1 reads LNHDA; CDR2 reads SQIVND (reference sequence). The trim removed 7 bases at V and 0 bases at J, leaving 10 bases unmatched. This CDR3 has 18 amino acids. The CDR3 coding sequence is TGTGCCAGTATGGAAGGGACAGGGTTTTTCTCTGGGGCCAACGTCCTGACTTTC. It encodes CASMEGTGFFSGANVLTF.